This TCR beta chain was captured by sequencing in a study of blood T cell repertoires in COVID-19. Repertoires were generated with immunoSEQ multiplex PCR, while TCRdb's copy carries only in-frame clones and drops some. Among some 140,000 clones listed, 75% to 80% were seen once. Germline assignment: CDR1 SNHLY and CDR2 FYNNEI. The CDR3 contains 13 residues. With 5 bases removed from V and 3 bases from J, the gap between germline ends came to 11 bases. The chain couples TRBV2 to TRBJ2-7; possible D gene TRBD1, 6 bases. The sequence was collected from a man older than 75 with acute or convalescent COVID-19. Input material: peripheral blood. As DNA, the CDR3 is TGTGCCAGCAGTCCGGACAGCGGCTACGAGCAGTACTTC. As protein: CASSPDSGYEQYF.